This T cell receptor beta chain was identified in a study of blood T cells in healthy people across ages. Overall study results and limits: Lack of knowledge of donor CMV status possibly confounded expanded clonotype changes.

Notes on this clonotype: Its specificity is not known.

The CDR3 spans 13 residues. Germline V lookup: CDR1 SQVTM, CDR2 ANQGSEA. Losses at the gene ends were 4 bases for V and 3 bases for J; bases not matched to a gene: 3. The use of a sample-barcoded 5' primer and a J-beta primer mix characterized a second PCR of about 7 to 12 cycles. TCRdb used MiXCR to reprocess the 5' RACE reads, holding one entry per CDR3 protein. The sample contains nearly 1 million distinct CDR3 sequences, about 53% of which appear only once. The TCR comes from a woman aged 60 to 75 in good health. Sequencing input: blood. The chain combines TRBV29-1 with TRBJ2-1; 7 nucleotides agree with TRBD2. CDR3 loop: CSVGGRCYNEQFF. Here the CDR3 DNA reads TGCAGCGTTGGCGGGAGATGCTACAATGAGCAGTTCTTC.